Below, 30 T cell receptor beta chains from the same sample are listed, as sequenced in a study of tumor-infiltrating lymphocytes in localized non-small cell lung cancer. Measured with immunoSEQ multiplex PCR; TCRdb has only the in-frame clones, and not every one. In the table there are fewer than 20,000 clones, just under 80% of which are singletons. Sequencing was performed on lung tumor tissue. These receptors originate from a human donor with non-small cell lung cancer.

The chain links TRBV9 to TRBJ2-2, with D hard to call. CDR1 and CDR2 (germline): SGDLS, YYNGEE. The CDR3 has 14 amino acids. V lost 0 bases to trimming and J lost 1 base, with 4 bases between them. CDR3 coding DNA: TGTGCCAGCAGCGTAGGGTGGAACACCGGGGAGCTGTTTTTT. Protein product: CASSVGWNTGELFF. Drawing the rest from reference TRBV9 and TRBJ2-2, the complete variable domain is DSGVTQTPKHLITATGQRVTLRCSPRSGDLSVYWYQQSLDQGLQFLIQYYNGEERAKGNILERFSAQQFPDLHSELNLSSLELGDSALYFCASSVGWNTGELFFGEGSRLTVL.

This clone was detected only a few times. The V and J genes are TRBV5-1 and TRBJ1-1, with D perhaps TRBD1 (6 bases). The CDR3 extends over 16 amino acids. V gave up 1 base and J gave up 2 bases, with 15 bases separating them. Germline CDR1 and CDR2: SGHRS and YFSETQ. CDR3: CASSLNIGQINTEAFF. The CDR3 DNA reads TGCGCCAGCAGCTTGAACATTGGACAGATCAACACTGAAGCTTTCTTT.

This clone was counted a few times. The J gene is TRBJ1-2, the V gene TRBV4-1; TRBD1 might be the D (6 bases). The germline CDR1 and CDR2 sequences are MGHRA and YSYEKL. The CDR3 is made up of 16 amino acids. Trimming shortened V by 7 bases and J by 2 bases, and 20 bases separated the two germline ends. The CDR3 region has the DNA TGCGCCAGCACCTTGCGCGGGGGCGGGCCAAACTATGGCTACACCTTC. Translated: CASTLRGGGPNYGYTF.

The chain uses TRBV9 and TRBJ1-3; D is unresolved. This CDR3 has 16 amino acids. Trimming removed 4 bases from V and 0 bases from J, with 14 bases in between. The germline gives CDR1 SGDLS, CDR2 YYNGEE. DNA for the CDR3: TGTGCCAGCAGCTTTTCGGACCTTCGCTCTGGAAACACCATATATTTT. Amino acids: CASSFSDLRSGNTIYF. Combining the CDR3 with reference TRBV9 and TRBJ1-3 gives the whole variable domain DSGVTQTPKHLITATGQRVTLRCSPRSGDLSVYWYQQSLDQGLQFLIQYYNGEERAKGNILERFSAQQFPDLHSELNLSSLELGDSALYFCASSFSDLRSGNTIYFGEGSWLTVV.

The J gene is TRBJ2-3, the V gene TRBV6-6; D ambiguous. This CDR3 comprises 12 residues. In germline, CDR1 is MNHNY, CDR2 SVGAGI (reference sequence). With 8 bases removed from V and 1 base from J, the gap between germline ends came to 7 bases. Written as DNA, the CDR3 is TGTGCCAGCTCAAGGGGCACAGATACGCAGTATTTT. Protein sequence: CASSRGTDTQYF.

This sequence joins TRBV14 and TRBJ1-1; unclear D gene. This CDR3 is 13 amino acids long. V was cut by 0 bases and J by 4 bases, with 6 bases left in between. Germline V gene data show CDR1 as SGHDN and CDR2 as FVKESK. The CDR3 loop reads CASSQEWRTEAFF. DNA for the CDR3: TGTGCCAGCAGCCAAGAATGGCGCACTGAAGCTTTCTTT.

This rearrangement joins TRBV6-6 to TRBJ1-5; tentative D call: TRBD1 (6 bases). This CDR3 is built from 15 residues. V dropped 7 bases and J dropped 0 bases, with 13 bases sitting between them. From germline, CDR1 is MNHNY and CDR2 SVGAGI (reference sequence). CDR3 loop: CASTARGISNQPQHF. The CDR3 DNA is TGTGCCAGCACAGCTAGGGGGATTAGCAATCAGCCCCAGCATTTT.

The chain is built from TRBV7-7 and TRBJ2-5, with D possibly being TRBD1 (5 bases). The germline V gene encodes CDR1 SSHAT and CDR2 FNYEAQ (reference sequence). Trimming removed 1 base from V and 4 bases from J, with 10 bases in between. The CDR3 sequence is 14 residues long. CDR3 nucleotides: TGTGCCAGCAGCTTAGGCAGGGTGGGAGAGACCCAGTACTTC. Residues: CASSLGRVGETQYF.

This clone was seen a handful of times. The chain combines TRBV4-1 with TRBJ1-4; no definite D call. V was trimmed by 6 bases and J by 4 bases, leaving 15 bases between them. The CDR3 is 15 amino acids. CDR1 is MGHRA and CDR2 is YSYEKL in the germline V gene. CDR3 residues: CASRKSGKDNEKLFF. The CDR3 DNA follows: TGCGCCAGCAGGAAGTCCGGGAAAGATAATGAAAAACTGTTTTTT.

The chain joins TRBV10-2 to TRBJ1-6; D might be TRBD1 (5 bases). This CDR3 is built from 15 residues. CDR1 is WSHSY and CDR2 is SAAADI in the germline V gene. Trimming pared 3 bases from V and 7 bases from J, leaving 13 bases between. The CDR3 DNA sequence: TGCGCCAGCAGTGAAGTGGGCAGGGCCAATTCACCCCTCCACTTT. Residues: CASSEVGRANSPLHF.

The chain recombines TRBV27 with TRBJ2-1, with 7 bases identical to TRBD2. The CDR3 runs 14 residues. Germline CDR1 MNHEY, CDR2 SMNVEV (reference sequence). The junction had 5 bases not matched to a gene; V was cut back by 4 bases and J by 5 bases. The CDR3 region is CASSSGRTHNEQFF. DNA for the CDR3: TGTGCCAGCAGTTCCGGGAGGACCCACAATGAGCAGTTCTTC.

The chain couples TRBV6-1 to TRBJ2-7; D not resolved. CDR1 and CDR2 from the germline V gene are MNHNS and SASEGT. CDR3 size: 13 residues. Trimming took off 6 bases at V and 7 bases at J, with 16 bases between the two ends. As DNA, the CDR3 is TGTGCCAGCAGCTCAGACACGCTTCGGGAGCAGTACTTC. The encoded protein is CASSSDTLREQYF.

The chain carries TRBV4-2 and TRBJ2-7; 8 bases agree with TRBD2. The germline CDR1 and CDR2 sequences are LGHNA and YNFKEQ. This CDR3 has 17 residues. Trimming removed 2 bases from V and 0 bases from J; junction bases left unmatched: 9. The CDR3 coding sequence is TGTGCCAGCAGCCAATTTAGCGGGGAGCACCTCTCCTACGAGCAGTACTTC. Translated: CASSQFSGEHLSYEQYF.

V gene TRBV2 combines with J gene TRBJ2-5, with TRBD2 matching over 7 bases. The CDR3 is 12 residues long. The trim removed 6 bases at V and 4 bases at J, leaving 2 bases unmatched. Germline values: CDR1 SNHLY, CDR2 FYNNEI. DNA of the CDR3: TGTGCCAGCAGGGCTAGCGGAGAGACCCAGTACTTC. Translating gives CASRASGETQYF.

The V and J genes are TRBV5-1 and TRBJ2-5, with TRBD1 as a possible D gene (6 bases). V was cut by 2 bases and J by 6 bases, with 14 bases left in between. Germline lookup yields CDR1 SGHRS and CDR2 YFSETQ. The CDR3 contains 14 residues. CDR3 amino acids: CASSFVRGLKTQYF. The CDR3 DNA sequence: TGCGCCAGCAGCTTCGTCAGGGGTCTAAAGACCCAGTACTTC.

The chain joins TRBV6-6 to TRBJ2-7; 7 nucleotides align to TRBD2. The CDR3 is 13 residues long. CDR1 and CDR2 (germline): MNHNY, SVGAGI (reference sequence). V was clipped by 10 bases and J by 3 bases; unmatched bases: 9. The CDR3: CATRPSGLYEQYF. The CDR3 DNA is TGTGCCACCCGCCCTAGCGGACTCTACGAGCAGTACTTC.

CDR3 bases: TGTGCCACCAGCAGAGATCATGGGATATATGGAAACACCATATATTTT. Protein sequence: CATSRDHGIYGNTIYF. The V call is TRBV15, the J call TRBJ1-3, with D uncertain. This CDR3 contains 16 residues. CDR1 is LNHNV, CDR2 YYDKDF, per germline (reference sequence). V was cut by 0 bases and J by 3 bases, with 12 bases left in between.

This clone was observed a few times. The V call is TRBV4-1, the J call TRBJ2-1; 7 bases fit TRBD1. CDR1 and CDR2 from the germline V gene are MGHRA and YSYEKL. The CDR3 covers 15 residues. Trimming at V came to 5 bases and at J to 3 bases, leaving 7 bases not matched to a gene. The DNA for the CDR3 is TGCGCCAGCAGCGACGACAGGGTGTACTACAATGAGCAGTTCTTC. Its translation: CASSDDRVYYNEQFF.

This clone was counted a single time. The V call is TRBV29-1, the J call TRBJ1-2; 7 bases are a match to TRBD1. Germline V CDR1 and CDR2: SQVTM, ANQGSEA. V was clipped by 3 bases and J by 5 bases; unmatched bases: 12. The CDR3 totals 15 residues. The chain's CDR3 is CSVEGAKGQNYGYTF. CDR3 nucleotides: TGCAGCGTTGAGGGGGCTAAGGGACAGAATTATGGCTACACCTTC.

V gene TRBV6-5 combines with J gene TRBJ1-1; the D gene is possibly TRBD1 (5 bases). CDR3 length: 14 residues. The V end lost 6 bases, the J end lost 11 bases, and 22 bases lay between the germline ends. Per the germline V gene, CDR1 is MNHEY and CDR2 is SVGAGI. CDR3 coding DNA: TGTGCCAGCAGCCATACCCGCGGGGCATGGTACGCTTTCTTT. Its protein is CASSHTRGAWYAFF.

The chain joins TRBV27 to TRBJ1-1; TRBD1 aligns across 7 bases. The CDR3 is 14 residues long. CDR1 is MNHEY and CDR2 is SMNVEV in the germline V gene (reference sequence). The V segment lost 5 bases and the J segment 3 bases; nucleotides outside the gene matches: 6. The CDR3 coding sequence is TGTGCCAGCAGTACGGGACAGCGTCACACTGAAGCTTTCTTT. Its protein product is CASSTGQRHTEAFF.

J is TRBJ2-7 and V is TRBV4-3, with TRBD1 matching over 7 bases. The length of the CDR3 is 16 residues. Germline loops: CDR1 LGHNA, CDR2 YSLEER. J lost 6 bases, V lost 4 bases, and 15 bases had no gene match. The CDR3 nucleotides are TGCGCCAGCAGCCCCTATAGGGGACAGATCCTCTCCGAGCAGTACTTC. This encodes CASSPYRGQILSEQYF.

The V call is TRBV5-1, the J call TRBJ2-1; D is ambiguous. CDR1 SGHRS and CDR2 YFSETQ come from the germline V gene. The CDR3 has 14 amino acids. The V end lost 2 bases, the J end lost 2 bases, and 8 bases lay between the germline ends. CDR3 DNA: TGCGCCAGCAGCTTATCTACGGCCTACAATGAGCAGTTCTTC. This translates into CASSLSTAYNEQFF. Looking up the rest from reference TRBV5-1 and TRBJ2-1 gives the full variable domain: KAGVTQTPRYLIKTRGQQVTLSCSPISGHRSVSWYQQTPGQGLQFLFEYFSETQRNKGNFPGRFSGRQFSNSRSEMNVSTLELGDSALYLCASSLSTAYNEQFFGPGTRLTVL.

CDR3 sequence reads: CASSPDRIGNTIYF. CDR3 DNA: TGTGCCAGCAGTCCGGACAGGATTGGAAACACCATATATTTT. V gene TRBV6-1 combines with J gene TRBJ1-3; 7 bases align to TRBD1. CDR1 and CDR2 from the germline V gene are MNHNS and SASEGT. Germline trimming cut 5 bases from V and 3 bases from J; bases unmatched to any gene: 4. The CDR3 contains 14 residues.

This chain connects TRBV7-2 to TRBJ2-5; D is undetermined. Germline CDR1 SGHTA, CDR2 FQGNSA. The V gene lost 2 bases and the J gene lost 4 bases, with 8 bases spanning the gap. The CDR3 loop spans 13 amino acids. CDR3 loop: CASSLSLGETQYF. The CDR3 DNA sequence: TGTGCCAGCAGCTTATCTCTGGGAGAGACCCAGTACTTC.

The chain recombines TRBV7-3 with TRBJ2-1, with D maybe TRBD2 (7 bases). The CDR3 sequence is 14 residues long. Germline CDR1 SGHTA, CDR2 FQGTGA. Deletions cut 5 bases from V and 8 bases from J, with 16 bases between. The CDR3 spells CASSTKTGGHEQFF. DNA of the CDR3: TGTGCCAGCAGCACTAAGACCGGGGGGCATGAGCAGTTCTTC.

The chain combines TRBV11-2 with TRBJ2-7; 9 nucleotides match TRBD2. The ends lost 0 bases at V and 5 bases at J; junction bases unmatched: 8. There are 16 residues in the CDR3. Germline CDR1 SGHAT, CDR2 FQNNGV. The CDR3 region is CASSLEGAGGLNEQYF. CDR3 sequence (DNA): TGTGCCAGCAGCTTAGAGGGGGCGGGGGGGCTTAACGAGCAGTACTTC.

The chain employs TRBV11-2 and TRBJ1-2; no clear D gene. Per germline, CDR1 SGHAT and CDR2 FQNNGV. Trimming stripped 5 bases from V and 4 bases from J, with 8 bases between. CDR3 length: 12 residues. The CDR3 DNA follows: TGTGCCAGCAGCCTTGAAGGCTATGGCTACACCTTC. This encodes CASSLEGYGYTF.

This clone came up once. The chain is built from TRBV7-9 and TRBJ1-2; 7 nucleotides agree with TRBD1. The length of the CDR3 is 13 residues. Germline CDR1 is SEHNR and CDR2 is FQNEAQ (reference sequence). Losses at the gene ends were 5 bases for V and 6 bases for J; bases not matched to a gene: 6. Here the CDR3 DNA reads TGTGCCAGCAGCCCATGGGACAGAGATGGCTACACCTTC. It yields the protein CASSPWDRDGYTF. Full variable domain (rest looked up from reference TRBV7-9 and TRBJ1-2): DTGVSQNPRHKITKRGQNVTFRCDPISEHNRLYWYRQTLGQGPEFLTYFQNEAQLEKSRLLSDRFSAERPKGSFSTLEIQRTEQGDSAMYLCASSPWDRDGYTFGSGTRLTVV.

CDR3 region: CASSRTGTQYNYGYTF. The CDR3 bases are TGTGCCAGCAGCCGGACCGGGACGCAATATAACTATGGCTACACCTTC. The chain couples TRBV16 to TRBJ1-2; D is perhaps TRBD1 (5 bases). The V and J ends lost 4 bases and 1 base respectively, with 16 bases between them. CDR1 is KGHSY, CDR2 FQNENV, per germline. The CDR3 extends over 16 amino acids.